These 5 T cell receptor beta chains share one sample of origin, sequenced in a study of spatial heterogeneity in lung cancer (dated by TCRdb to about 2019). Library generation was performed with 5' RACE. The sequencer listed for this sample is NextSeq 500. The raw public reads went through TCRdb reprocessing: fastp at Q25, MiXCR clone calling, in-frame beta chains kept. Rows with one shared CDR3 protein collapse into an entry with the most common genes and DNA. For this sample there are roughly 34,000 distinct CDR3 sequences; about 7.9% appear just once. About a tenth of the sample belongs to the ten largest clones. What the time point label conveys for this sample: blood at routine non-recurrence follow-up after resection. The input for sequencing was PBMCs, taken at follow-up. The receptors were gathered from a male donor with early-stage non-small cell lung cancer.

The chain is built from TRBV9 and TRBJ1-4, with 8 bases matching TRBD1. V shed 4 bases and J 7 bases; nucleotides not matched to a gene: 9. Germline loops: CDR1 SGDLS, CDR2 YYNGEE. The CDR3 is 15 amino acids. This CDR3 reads CASSSQQGVAEKLFF. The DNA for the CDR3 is TGTGCCAGCAGCTCCCAACAGGGGGTCGCTGAAAAACTGTTTTTT.

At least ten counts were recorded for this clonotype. CDR3 sequence (DNA): TGTGCCAGCAGTTTAGGACAGGTAGCAGATACGCAGTATTTT. Protein sequence: CASSLGQVADTQYF. The V gene is TRBV12-3 or TRBV12-4, the J gene TRBJ2-3, with D possibly TRBD1 on 6 matching bases. The V end was cut by 1 base, the J end by 4 bases, with 9 bases between. The CDR3 has 14 amino acids.

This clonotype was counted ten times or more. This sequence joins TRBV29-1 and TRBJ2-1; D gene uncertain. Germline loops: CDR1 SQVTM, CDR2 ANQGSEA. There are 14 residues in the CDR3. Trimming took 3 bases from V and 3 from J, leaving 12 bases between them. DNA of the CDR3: TGCAGCGTTGAGTCCTTGGGGAACTACAATGAGCAGTTCTTC. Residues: CSVESLGNYNEQFF.

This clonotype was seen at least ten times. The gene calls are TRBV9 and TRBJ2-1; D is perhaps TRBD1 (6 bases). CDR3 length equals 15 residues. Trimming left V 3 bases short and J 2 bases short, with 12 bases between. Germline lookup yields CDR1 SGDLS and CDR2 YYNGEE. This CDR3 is CASSAEGVTYNEQFF. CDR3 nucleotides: TGTGCCAGCAGCGCCGAGGGGGTTACCTACAATGAGCAGTTCTTC.

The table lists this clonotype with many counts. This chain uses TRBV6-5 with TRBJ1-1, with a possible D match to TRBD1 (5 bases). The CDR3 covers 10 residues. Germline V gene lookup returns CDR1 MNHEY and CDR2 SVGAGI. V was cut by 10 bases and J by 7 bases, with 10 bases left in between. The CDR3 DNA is TGTGCCACACGGGACGGTGAAGCTTTCTTT. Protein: CATRDGEAFF.